This paragraph reports one TCR beta chain. Libraries were prepared by immunoSEQ multiplex PCR; TCRdb keeps only in-frame clonotypes and omits some of them. The sample lists over 15,000 clones, over 75% occurring once. The data stem from a study of OX40 agonist ivuxolimab in advanced cancers. Germline V gene lookup returns CDR1 LNHDA and CDR2 SQIVND (reference sequence). Deletions cut 5 bases from V and 8 bases from J, with 12 bases between. The CDR3 consists of 12 residues. The chain employs TRBV19 and TRBJ1-1; perhaps TRBD1 as D (5 bases). The sequenced sample was CD4+ or CD8+ T cells sorted from blood, obtained in a trial of the OX40 agonist ivuxolimab. This receptor was obtained from an adult with an advanced solid tumor such as melanoma, head and neck, liver or kidney cancer. The CDR3 sequence is CASSQGALEAFF. The CDR3 DNA is TGTGCCAGTAGTCAAGGGGCCCTCGAAGCTTTCTTT.